This T cell receptor beta chain was retrieved from a study of blood T cell repertoires in COVID-19. Whole-study context: COVID-19 samples from acute and convalescent phases originated in the United States, Italy and Spain. T cells, B-cell-depleted T cells, or PBMCs provided the cDNA or gDNA that served as material.

In the original processing: Estimates of nucleated cell counts were drawn from the amplification of reference gene primers. The assay was immunoSEQ multiplex PCR, and TCRdb's table has in-frame clones only and misses some. The DNA was the basis for D and trimming; V, J and clone size are from that table. Of 9,500 to 15,000 clones listed, about nine tenths are singletons. The CDR3 spans 16 residues. CDR1 and CDR2 (germline): MGHRA, YSYEKL. V dropped 0 bases and J dropped 5; count of bases not matched to a gene: 7. The sequence derives from a man aged 70-80 years with active COVID-19. The sequenced sample consisted of peripheral blood. The gene calls are TRBV4-1 and TRBJ2-1; 7 positions match TRBD2. CDR3 in DNA: TGCGCCAGCAGCCAAGATCCTAGCGGACTCCACAATGAGCAGTTCTTC. Its translation: CASSQDPSGLHNEQFF.